The present T cell receptor beta chain was sequenced within a study of T cell changes during pregnancy in multiple sclerosis. Looked up from germline, CDR1 is MDHEN and CDR2 is SYDVKM. With V trimmed by 8 bases and J by 2 bases, 6 bases remained unmatched. CDR3 size: 14 residues. Assay used: immunoSEQ multiplex PCR; TCRdb lists only in-frame clones, some missing. In the table there are fewer than 85,000 clones, more than 90% of which are singletons. This clone was seen a single time. Material: peripheral blood, obtained in the second trimester of pregnancy. This clonotype was obtained from a female donor with multiple sclerosis, enrolled in a pregnancy study. J is TRBJ2-7 and V is TRBV28; 10 bases agree with TRBD1. The CDR3 region is CASLRTGGAYEQYF. In nucleotides, the CDR3 is TGTGCCAGCCTCAGGACAGGGGGTGCCTACGAGCAGTACTTC.